Shown below are 22 T cell receptor beta chains from a single sample sequenced in a study of blood T cell repertoires in COVID-19. Only in-frame clones appear in the TCRdb table, and some are missing; sequencing was by immunoSEQ multiplex PCR. The table lists about 320,000 clones, around 84% of them singletons. Sequencing was performed on PBMCs or T cells enriched from blood (not recorded which). The receptors derive from a woman aged 30 to 39 who had been exposed to COVID-19.

The chain uses TRBV5-4 and TRBJ2-2; TRBD2 matches at 11 bases. With 4 bases clipped from V and 6 bases from J, the junction kept 5 bases outside the gene matches. Germline CDR1 and CDR2: SGHNT and YYREEE (reference sequence). The CDR3 consists of 15 residues. CDR3 loop: CASSPGLAEAGELFF. The CDR3 DNA sequence: TGTGCCAGCAGCCCGGGACTAGCGGAGGCCGGGGAGCTGTTTTTT.

This clone was seen just once. This chain uses TRBV11-2 with TRBJ2-2, with D possibly matching TRBD1 (5 bases). This CDR3 is built from 14 residues. Trimming took 6 bases from V and 1 from J, leaving 9 bases between them. Germline V gene sequence: CDR1 SGHAT, CDR2 FQNNGV. CDR3 sequence reads: CASRMQGNTGELFF. CDR3 coding DNA: TGTGCCAGCAGGATGCAGGGGAACACCGGGGAGCTGTTTTTT. The complete variable domain, with remaining parts taken from reference TRBV11-2 and TRBJ2-2, reads EAGVAQSPRYKIIEKRQSVAFWCNPISGHATLYWYQQILGQGPKLLIQFQNNGVVDDSQLPKDRFSAERLKGVDSTLKIQPAKLEDSAVYLCASRMQGNTGELFFGEGSRLTVL.

V and J are TRBV3-1 (or the pseudogene TRBV3-2) and TRBJ1-2; unclear D gene. V was shortened by 7 bases and J by 4 bases, with 13 bases between the two germline ends. There are 13 residues in the CDR3. The germline CDR1 and CDR2 sequences are LGHDT and YNNKEL (reference sequence). For the CDR3, the DNA is TGTGCCAGCACCTTCGACTCTCGCTATGGCTACACCTTC. It translates to CASTFDSRYGYTF.

This rearrangement joins TRBV27 to TRBJ2-1, with TRBD2 matching over 8 bases. The CDR3 is 15 amino acids. Trimming cost V 4 bases and J 4 bases; bases outside gene matches: 6. Germline CDR1 MNHEY, CDR2 SMNVEV (reference sequence). DNA for the CDR3: TGTGCCAGCAGTTCCTCGGGGGGGTATTACAATGAGCAGTTCTTC. Its protein is CASSSSGGYYNEQFF.

The chain couples TRBV2 to TRBJ2-3, with 9 bases aligning to TRBD2. The CDR3 has 15 amino acids. Losses at the gene ends were 9 bases for V and 1 base for J; bases not matched to a gene: 8. The germline V gene has CDR1 SNHLY and CDR2 FYNNEI. The CDR3 DNA reads as TGTGCCAGTAAGTTAGCGGGGGCCCGCACAGATACGCAGTATTTT. Translation gives CASKLAGARTDTQYF.

The V and J genes are TRBV7-2 and TRBJ1-3, with a tentative D call TRBD1 (6 bases). V was trimmed by 4 bases and J by 2 bases, leaving 9 bases between them. The CDR3 has 14 residues. CDR1 is SGHTA and CDR2 is FQGNSA in the germline V gene. CDR3 coding DNA: TGTGCCAGCAGCTACAGGGACACTGGAAACACCATATATTTT. This sequence encodes CASSYRDTGNTIYF.

The rearrangement joins TRBV2 to TRBJ2-3; D is possibly TRBD2 (6 bases). The CDR3 loop spans 14 amino acids. Deletions cut 6 bases from V and 2 bases from J, with 12 bases between. The germline V gene has CDR1 SNHLY and CDR2 FYNNEI. Here the CDR3 reads CASSGGLDTDTQYF. The CDR3, as DNA: TGTGCCAGCAGCGGGGGTTTAGACACAGATACGCAGTATTTT. Full variable domain (rest looked up from reference TRBV2 and TRBJ2-3): EPEVTQTPSHQVTQMGQEVILRCVPISNHLYFYWYRQILGQKVEFLVSFYNNEISEKSEIFDDQFSVERPDGSNFTLKIRSTKLEDSAMYFCASSGGLDTDTQYFGPGTRLTVL.

CDR3 coding DNA: TGCGCCAGCAGCCATTCCTTGCAGGGGCGATACGAGCAGTACTTC. Amino acid sequence: CASSHSLQGRYEQYF. This sequence joins TRBV4-3 and TRBJ2-7; D is perhaps TRBD1 (6 bases). The CDR3 contains 15 residues. Trimming removed 3 bases from V and 4 bases from J, with 16 bases in between. Germline V gene data show CDR1 as LGHNA and CDR2 as YSLEER.

The chain couples TRBV4-1 to TRBJ1-6; no clear D gene. CDR1 is MGHRA and CDR2 is YSYEKL in the germline V gene. Trimming shortened V by 0 bases and J by 7 bases, and 13 bases separated the two germline ends. The CDR3 consists of 16 residues. The CDR3 sequence is CASSQEYRGSNSPLHF. CDR3 nucleotide sequence: TGCGCCAGCAGCCAAGAATACCGGGGATCCAATTCACCCCTCCACTTT.

The V call is TRBV6-5, the J call TRBJ1-4; tentatively, D is TRBD1 (5 bases). The CDR3 covers 15 residues. Per germline, CDR1 MNHEY and CDR2 SVGAGI. The V gene lost 5 bases and the J gene lost 4 bases, with 14 bases spanning the gap. The CDR3 reads CASSRAGSSNEKLFF. In DNA form, the CDR3 reads TGTGCCAGCAGTCGGGCAGGGTCAAGTAATGAAAAACTGTTTTTT.

This clone was recorded once. J is TRBJ1-6 and V is TRBV30; 7 bases match TRBD1. The CDR3 length is 15 residues. Trimming at V came to 3 bases and at J to 1 base, leaving 3 bases not matched to a gene. Germline V gene lookup returns CDR1 GTSNPN and CDR2 SVGIG (reference sequence). This chain's CDR3 is CAWSGQASYNSPLHF. CDR3 in DNA: TGTGCCTGGAGCGGACAGGCGTCCTATAATTCACCCCTCCACTTT.

The table lists this clone with a few counts. The gene calls are TRBV10-3 and TRBJ2-7, with TRBD2 matching over 11 bases. CDR1 ENHRY and CDR2 SYGVKD come from the germline V gene. Trimming at V came to 7 bases and at J to 3 bases, leaving 8 bases not matched to a gene. CDR3 length equals 15 residues. CDR3 in amino acids: CAITASGGNNYEQYF. CDR3 DNA sequence: TGTGCCATCACAGCTAGCGGGGGGAACAACTACGAGCAGTACTTC.

The gene calls are TRBV3-1 (or the pseudogene TRBV3-2) and TRBJ2-7; no firm D call. The ends were cut back, 3 bases at V and 4 bases at J, with 7 bases in the middle. Per germline, CDR1 LGHDT and CDR2 YNNKEL (reference sequence). The CDR3 is made up of 12 amino acids. The CDR3 DNA follows: TGTGCCAGCAGCCACGCGCCGTACGAGCAGTACTTC. Translated: CASSHAPYEQYF.

The chain links TRBV30 to TRBJ1-1; 9 bases match TRBD1. The germline V gene encodes CDR1 GTSNPN and CDR2 SVGIG (reference sequence). After removal of 1 base from V and 2 bases from J, the junction contained 2 bases not matched to a gene. The CDR3 contains 14 residues. In DNA, the CDR3 is TGTGCCTGGAGTGCGGGACAGGGAAACACTGAAGCTTTCTTT. Its protein product is CAWSAGQGNTEAFF.

This clone was picked up a small number of times. DNA of the CDR3: TGTGCCAGCAGTTTATCGTCTAGCGCCAGGAGCTCCTACAATGAGCAGTTCTTC. It specifies CASSLSSSARSSYNEQFF. The chain combines TRBV27 with TRBJ2-1, with a possible D match to TRBD2 (6 bases). The length of the CDR3 is 18 residues. Germline V lookup: CDR1 MNHEY, CDR2 SMNVEV (reference sequence). V lost 0 bases to trimming and J lost 0 bases, with 15 bases between them.

The CDR3 here is CASSLVSSPYNEQFF. DNA for the CDR3: TGCGCCAGCAGCTTGGTATCTAGCCCCTACAATGAGCAGTTCTTC. V usage is TRBV5-1 and J usage is TRBJ2-1, with a possible D match to TRBD2 (5 bases). V was pared by 0 bases and J by 2 bases, with 9 bases between. This CDR3 is built from 15 residues. The germline V gene encodes CDR1 SGHRS and CDR2 YFSETQ.

This chain connects TRBV4-1 to TRBJ2-7, with 9 bases identical to TRBD1. CDR3 length: 16 amino acids. The junction had 9 bases not matched to a gene; V was cut back by 1 base and J by 5 bases. Germline V gene lookup returns CDR1 MGHRA and CDR2 YSYEKL. The DNA for the CDR3 is TGCGCCAGCAGCCAAGTTCAGGGACAGGGTTGGGACGAGCAGTACTTC. Its translation is CASSQVQGQGWDEQYF.

J is TRBJ1-5 and V is TRBV30; perhaps TRBD1 as D (6 bases). The V gene's germline CDR1 is GTSNPN and CDR2 SVGIG (reference sequence). CDR3 length equals 13 residues. V was shortened by 0 bases and J by 9 bases, with 12 bases between the two germline ends. CDR3 sequence (DNA): TGTGCCTGGAGTGTACAGGGTCGGGGGCCCCAGCATTTT. This codes for CAWSVQGRGPQHF.

The chain employs TRBV28 and TRBJ1-5, with D uncertain. V was clipped by 6 bases and J by 0 bases, with 15 bases between them. The CDR3 contains 16 residues. Germline-derived CDR1 and CDR2 are MDHEN and SYDVKM. CDR3 DNA sequence: TGTGCCAGCAGCTCGCCCCACCCGGGTAGCAATCAGCCCCAGCATTTT. Protein sequence: CASSSPHPGSNQPQHF.

The chain carries TRBV7-2 and TRBJ1-1; D gene uncertain. Trimming stripped 5 bases from V and 1 base from J, with 8 bases between. Germline V CDR1 and CDR2: SGHTA, FQGNSA. This CDR3 has 13 residues. DNA of the CDR3: TGTGCCAGCAGCCAGGTGGGGAACACTGAAGCTTTCTTT. As protein: CASSQVGNTEAFF.

This rearrangement joins TRBV2 to TRBJ2-2; 8 nucleotides line up with TRBD1. CDR1 and CDR2 (germline): SNHLY, FYNNEI. The CDR3 is 16 residues long. With 5 bases clipped from V and 0 bases from J, the junction kept 5 bases outside the gene matches. The CDR3 nucleotides are TGTGCCAGCAGTCCCGGACAGGGCTCGAACACCGGGGAGCTGTTTTTT. Residues: CASSPGQGSNTGELFF.

The rearrangement links TRBV5-1 to TRBJ1-2; D gene ambiguous. CDR3 length: 15 amino acids. Germline V lookup: CDR1 SGHRS, CDR2 YFSETQ. Between the trimmed V and J ends, which lost 0 bases and 6 bases, there was a span of 15 bases. The CDR3 here is CASSLAQATLNGYTF. Written as DNA, the CDR3 is TGCGCCAGCAGCTTGGCCCAGGCCACGTTGAATGGCTACACCTTC.